Each of the 14 T cell receptor beta chains below was sequenced from the same sample in a study of blood T cell repertoires in COVID-19 (dated by TCRdb to 2018 to 2020). The protocol used for the library was the immunoSEQ multiplex PCR assay. TCRdb took over this immuneACCESS table, retaining in-frame rearrangements with V and J assigned. Such tables are incomplete; in checked studies, under half of the missing clones stem from an unresolved V gene, and the remainder is unexplained. Recorded for this sample are 340,000 or so clones; around 87% of them occurred a single time. The top ten hold 1% of the sample. The sequenced sample was peripheral blood. All receptors derive from a man aged 45-65 years with active or convalescent COVID-19.

The chain links TRBV29-1 to TRBJ2-1; 9 nucleotides match TRBD2. The CDR3 extends over 14 amino acids. The germline gives CDR1 SQVTM, CDR2 ANQGSEA. Germline trimming cut 2 bases from V and 5 bases from J; bases unmatched to any gene: 4. In DNA form, the CDR3 reads TGCAGCGTTGAACGCGGGAGGGCGGACAATGAGCAGTTCTTC. Translating gives CSVERGRADNEQFF.

The genes are TRBV5-6 and TRBJ1-2, with D maybe TRBD1 (6 bases). The V gene's germline CDR1 is SGHDT and CDR2 YYEEEE. CDR3 size: 13 residues. With 5 bases removed from V and 2 bases from J, the gap between germline ends came to 10 bases. The CDR3, as DNA: TGTGCCAGCAGGCCCACAGGGAACTATGGCTACACCTTC. It yields the protein CASRPTGNYGYTF.

The chain couples TRBV15 to TRBJ1-3, with TRBD1 matching over 10 bases. Germline CDR1 LNHNV, CDR2 YYDKDF (reference sequence). Trimming removed 0 bases from V and 2 bases from J; junction bases left unmatched: 13. The CDR3 sequence is 20 residues long. CDR3 loop: CATSRDSLFRGTGAGNTIYF. The DNA of the CDR3 is TGTGCCACCAGCAGAGATTCTCTCTTTCGGGGGACAGGGGCTGGAAACACCATATATTTT.

The chain employs TRBV28 and TRBJ1-4; 9 positions match TRBD1. Germline V gives CDR1 MDHEN, CDR2 SYDVKM. V lost 4 bases to trimming and J lost 8 bases; unmatched junction nucleotides: 8. The CDR3 runs 15 residues. DNA of the CDR3: TGTGCCAGCAGTTGGAGGACAGGGGAGGGAGAAAAACTGTTTTTT. Translating gives CASSWRTGEGEKLFF. Full variable domain (rest looked up from reference TRBV28 and TRBJ1-4): DVKVTQSSRYLVKRTGEKVFLECVQDMDHENMFWYRQDPGLGLRLIYFSYDVKMKEKGDIPEGYSVSREKKERFSLILESASTNQTSMYLCASSWRTGEGEKLFFGSGTQLSVL.

The CDR3 loop is CASSQAQVTEAFF. The CDR3 DNA reads as TGCGCCAGCAGCCAGGCCCAGGTCACTGAAGCTTTCTTT. The chain recombines TRBV4-1 with TRBJ1-1; D is unresolved. The CDR3 extends over 13 amino acids. Germline V gives CDR1 MGHRA, CDR2 YSYEKL. Trimming shortened V by 3 bases and J by 4 bases, and 9 bases separated the two germline ends.

V gene TRBV5-6 combines with J gene TRBJ2-2; D ambiguous. The CDR3 is 14 residues long. The germline V and J ends were trimmed by 0 bases and 6 bases, with 9 bases remaining between them. Germline V gene data show CDR1 as SGHDT and CDR2 as YYEEEE. The CDR3 loop reads CASSLAVSAGELFF. Here the CDR3 DNA reads TGTGCCAGCAGCTTGGCCGTCTCAGCCGGGGAGCTGTTTTTT.

This clone was seen once. This chain connects TRBV4-3 to TRBJ2-6; weak D call: TRBD1 (5 bases). From germline, CDR1 is LGHNA and CDR2 YSLEER. This CDR3 has 17 amino acids. Trimming left V 0 bases short and J 2 bases short, with 11 bases between. The CDR3 is CASSQDRGATGANVLTF. In DNA form, the CDR3 reads TGCGCCAGCAGCCAAGATAGGGGCGCGACTGGGGCCAACGTCCTGACTTTC.

The CDR3 DNA sequence: TGCGCCAGCGGGGGACAGGGGAGCACTGAAGCTTTCTTT. Its protein is CASGGQGSTEAFF. The chain recombines TRBV5-1 with TRBJ1-1, with 10 bases matching TRBD1. The CDR3 runs to 13 residues. Unmatched junction bases numbered 4, after V lost 7 bases and J lost 4 bases. Germline V gene data show CDR1 as SGHRS and CDR2 as YFSETQ.

The rearrangement uses TRBV30 and TRBJ2-7; TRBD1 matches at 10 bases. The junction had 5 bases not matched to a gene; V was cut back by 4 bases and J by 2 bases. In germline, CDR1 is GTSNPN, CDR2 SVGIG (reference sequence). The length of the CDR3 is 14 residues. CDR3 nucleotides: TGTGCCTGGACGAGGACAGGGGGTACCTACGAGCAGTACTTC. It encodes CAWTRTGGTYEQYF.

This sequence joins TRBV30 and TRBJ1-2, with D possibly TRBD1 on 5 matching bases. CDR1 and CDR2 from the germline V gene are GTSNPN and SVGIG (reference sequence). CDR3 length: 14 residues. V shed 1 base and J shed 5 bases, with 14 bases lying between them. CDR3 nucleotide sequence: TGTGCCTGGAGTGGATACGCGGGGCGTTATGGCTACACCTTC. This encodes CAWSGYAGRYGYTF.

This chain uses TRBV30 with TRBJ2-1, with a weak D call TRBD1 (5 bases). This CDR3 has 14 amino acids. V dropped 6 bases and J dropped 5 bases, with 17 bases sitting between them. In germline, CDR1 is GTSNPN, CDR2 SVGIG (reference sequence). CDR3 protein: CACTQGVLNNEQFF. The DNA for the CDR3 is TGTGCCTGTACCCAAGGGGTCCTTAACAATGAGCAGTTCTTC.

The rearrangement joins TRBV7-9 to TRBJ1-6; maybe TRBD1 (6 bases). The CDR3 length is 15 residues. Per germline, CDR1 SEHNR and CDR2 FQNEAQ (reference sequence). Trimming removed 1 base from V and 9 bases from J, with 13 bases in between. The CDR3 is CASSLEGVGVSPLHF. The DNA for the CDR3 is TGTGCCAGCAGCTTAGAGGGGGTTGGAGTTTCACCCCTCCACTTT.

V is TRBV30 and J is TRBJ2-2; no reliable D call. The CDR3 sequence is 13 residues long. Deletions cut 1 base from V and 1 base from J, with 4 bases between. The V gene's germline CDR1 is GTSNPN and CDR2 SVGIG (reference sequence). The CDR3 here is CAWSGVNTGELFF. CDR3 bases: TGTGCCTGGAGTGGAGTGAACACCGGGGAGCTGTTTTTT. Supplemented by reference TRBV30 and TRBJ2-2, the full variable domain reads SQTIHQWPATLVQPVGSPLSLECTVEGTSNPNLYWYRQAAGRGLQLLFYSVGIGQISSEVPQNLSASRPQDRQFILSSKKLLLSDSGFYLCAWSGVNTGELFFGEGSRLTVL.

Only one count was recorded for this clone. DNA of the CDR3: TGTGCCAGCAGCTTACAGGCCGGGACAGGGGCTGAAAAACTGTTTTTT. Translation gives CASSLQAGTGAEKLFF. The rearrangement links TRBV7-2 to TRBJ1-4, with 10 bases that match TRBD1. Unmatched junction bases numbered 7, after V lost 2 bases and J lost 7 bases. Per germline, CDR1 SGHTA and CDR2 FQGNSA. This CDR3 comprises 16 residues.